Below, 10 T cell receptor beta chains from the same sample are listed, as sequenced in a study of metastatic and nonmetastatic thyroid tumors (TCRdb year 2020). No patient had received any treatment before thyroid surgery. The library was generated by PCR. TCRdb shows the sequencer as Illumina HiSeq 4000. Using fastp at Q25 and MiXCR, TCRdb reprocessed the public reads and kept productive beta chains. The sample table shows 27,000 or so clones, and 16% are seen once. The top ten clonotypes cover around 6.3% of the sample. Input material: blood. These TCRs come from a male donor with papillary thyroid cancer or a benign thyroid nodule (not recorded which). Some clones in this sample may be carry-over from other donors' samples.

This clone was seen at least ten times. The CDR3, as DNA: TGTGCCATCAGTGATACCGTCGGGGACTCTGGGGCCAACGTCCTGACTTTC. The encoded protein is CAISDTVGDSGANVLTF. This chain links TRBV10-3 with TRBJ2-6; the D gene is possibly TRBD2 (5 bases). The CDR3 runs to 17 residues. The germline CDR1 and CDR2 sequences are ENHRY and SYGVKD. V lost 3 bases and J lost 0, with 12 bases in between.

As regards this clone: At one boundary the junction diverges from the germline segment, which might be a read error. V gene TRBV7-3 combines with J gene TRBJ2-2, with 10 positions matching TRBD1. Germline values: CDR1 SGHTA, CDR2 FQGTGA. The CDR3 spans 16 residues. The CDR3, as DNA: TGTGCCAGCACCTTAACCGGGACAGGGGCTACCGTGGAGCTGTTTTTT. This translates into CASTLTGTGATVELFF.

In its sample, this clone was seen many times. CDR3 bases: TGCAGTGCTAGAGACGTGAGGGTGGATGAGCAGTTCTTC. Protein product: CSARDVRVDEQFF. The J gene is TRBJ2-1, the V gene TRBV20-1, with D perhaps matching TRBD2 (5 bases). From germline, CDR1 is DFQATT and CDR2 SNEGSKA (reference sequence). The CDR3 is 13 residues long. V lost 0 bases to trimming and J lost 8 bases, with 11 bases between them.

A few counts support this clone. The chain couples TRBV28 to TRBJ2-1, with D perhaps given as TRBD1 or TRBD2 (5 bases each). Trimming took 10 bases from V and 8 from J, leaving 21 bases between them. The CDR3 sequence is 14 residues long. CDR1 MDHEN and CDR2 SYDVKM come from the germline V gene. The CDR3 DNA follows: TGTGCCACCCCCCGGGGCCAAATCGCCGATGAGCAGTTCTTC. Protein sequence: CATPRGQIADEQFF.

The genes are TRBV6-1 and TRBJ1-1; D is ambiguous. Germline CDR1 and CDR2: MNHNS and SASEGT. Trimming took off 5 bases at V and 3 bases at J, with 7 bases between the two ends. The CDR3 loop spans 12 amino acids. The CDR3 sequence: CASSPGYTEAFF. CDR3 coding DNA: TGTGCCAGCAGTCCAGGTTACACTGAAGCTTTCTTT.

This chain joins TRBV7-2 and TRBJ2-7; D tentatively reads TRBD1 or TRBD2 (5 bases each). Germline V gives CDR1 SGHTA, CDR2 FQGNSA. V shed 5 bases and J shed 6 bases, with 17 bases lying between them. The CDR3 length is 14 residues. The CDR3 is CASSGTAGLGEQYF. The CDR3 nucleotides read TGTGCCAGCAGCGGGACCGCAGGGTTGGGCGAGCAGTACTTC.

This clone was detected only a few times. This chain joins TRBV6-1 and TRBJ2-5; TRBD1 agrees at 9 bases. After removal of 6 bases from V and 5 bases from J, the junction contained 13 bases not matched to a gene. The V gene's germline CDR1 is MNHNS and CDR2 SASEGT. The CDR3 covers 16 residues. The CDR3 sequence: CASSLQGALGGETQYF. The CDR3 region has the DNA TGTGCCAGCAGCCTACAGGGGGCCCTAGGGGGGGAGACCCAGTACTTC.

This clone has a count of ten or more. The J gene is TRBJ2-1, the V gene TRBV7-9; 7 bases are shared with TRBD2. This CDR3 has 15 residues. The germline CDR1 and CDR2 sequences are SEHNR and FQNEAQ (reference sequence). Trimming took 0 bases from V and 4 from J; bases not matched to a gene: 3. The CDR3 DNA is TGTGCCAGCAGCTTAGCTAGCGGGCCGTACAATGAGCAGTTCTTC. Amino acids: CASSLASGPYNEQFF.

This clone has at least ten counts. This could be a read error, since a much larger clone is one nucleotide away. The V gene is TRBV27, the J gene TRBJ2-1, with D possibly TRBD1 on 6 matching bases. This CDR3 spans 13 amino acids. Germline CDR1 MNHEY, CDR2 SMNVEV (reference sequence). The CDR3 reads CASSSAGDNEQLF. The CDR3 bases are TGTGCCAGCAGTTCTGCAGGGGACAATGAGCAGCTCTTC.

This clone has at least ten counts. The chain is built from TRBV20-1 and TRBJ2-3; 8 nucleotides align to TRBD2. Trimming removed 5 bases from V and 1 base from J; junction bases left unmatched: 20. The germline gives CDR1 DFQATT, CDR2 SNEGSKA (reference sequence). CDR3 length: 19 residues. The CDR3 here is CSAPGDGTSGPRGTDTQYF. In DNA form, the CDR3 reads TGCAGTGCTCCCGGCGATGGAACTAGCGGTCCCAGGGGCACAGATACGCAGTATTTT.